The rows below give T cell receptor beta chains drawn from one sample of a study of blood T cell repertoires in COVID-19. Sequencing used immunoSEQ multiplex PCR; TCRdb keeps in-frame clones, though not all of them. The profile covers approximately 300,000 clones, with approximately 84% appearing a single time and approximately 14% taken by the ten largest. Material for sequencing was peripheral blood. These receptors all stem from a person aged 65 to 85 with COVID-19, enrolled during active disease. CDR3s include the opening cysteine and the closing phenylalanine or tryptophan. Clone size appears in some rows only: once, few, many, or a class for an expanded clone.

TRBJ1-4	TRBV2	.	CASSEWAGINEKLFF
TRBJ1-4	TRBV5-6	.	CASSLEGQGHEKLFF
TRBJ2-4	TRBV29-1	.	CSAALGENIQYF
TRBJ1-2	TRBV5-1	.	CASSPPDSTNYGYTF
TRBJ1-1	TRBV12-3/TRBV12-4	few	CASSRAMNTEAFF
TRBJ1-1	TRBV6-6	.	CASSYFEGTEAFF
TRBJ2-1	TRBV19	.	CASNGERFMNEQFF
TRBJ1-5	TRBV7-8	.	CASSPADINSNQPQHF
TRBJ2-3	TRBV7-2	once	CASSLPGLAGGGDTQYF
TRBJ1-6	TRBV6-2/TRBV6-3	.	CASSYSTGANSPLHF
TRBJ2-1	TRBV6-4	.	CATKREASYNEQFF
TRBJ2-1	TRBV11-3	.	CASSLDGGGGSYNEQFF
TRBJ2-3	TRBV6-5	.	CASSSGFPSTDTQYF
TRBJ1-2	TRBV11-2	.	CASSTRDREGYTF
TRBJ1-1	TRBV9	.	CASSVRRVDTEAFF
TRBJ1-1	TRBV5-6	.	CASSLEDRGFAEAFF
TRBJ1-2	TRBV7-9	.	CASSAGDSGIRGYTF
TRBJ1-5	TRBV3-1/TRBV3-2	.	CASSQDRGPYQPQHF
TRBJ1-1	TRBV19	.	CASSIKAGTEAFF
TRBJ2-7	TRBV19	few	CASSIRQGNINEQYF
TRBJ2-7	TRBV6-5	.	CASRLSGSSYEQYF
TRBJ2-1	TRBV2	.	CASTGGAYNEQFF
TRBJ1-1	TRBV19	.	CASSKDRDTEAFF
TRBJ2-3	TRBV18	.	CASSPTSPRADTQYF
TRBJ2-1	TRBV3-1/TRBV3-2	.	CASSQRGLAGGQFF
TRBJ2-1	TRBV5-1	.	CASRADRASSYNEQFF
TRBJ1-4	TRBV3-1/TRBV3-2	.	CASSQALHEKLFF
TRBJ2-7	TRBV7-9	.	CASSLVAYEQYF
TRBJ1-1	TRBV10-3	few	CATRMDRAMNTEAFF
TRBJ2-3	TRBV7-3	.	CASSLSGGPADTQYF
TRBJ2-5	TRBV7-8	.	CASRQFGASGQETQYF
TRBJ1-5	TRBV7-2	.	CASSPGGMSRQPQHF
TRBJ2-1	TRBV24-1	.	CATSDPGTGKGNEQFF
TRBJ1-1	TRBV6-5	.	CASKPSLVVTEAFF
TRBJ1-4	TRBV27	.	CASSPDPRQELFF
TRBJ2-1	TRBV7-7	.	CASSPDGGIGEQFF
TRBJ1-1	TRBV5-1	.	CASSYRTGGDAEAFF
TRBJ2-7	TRBV28	.	CASSPTGYYEQYF
TRBJ2-5	TRBV12-3/TRBV12-4	.	CASKTGQETQYF
TRBJ2-1	TRBV19	.	CASRQTSANSYNEQFF
TRBJ2-2	TRBV30	.	CAWSFGIRAGELFF
TRBJ2-2	TRBV7-8	once	CASSPTTSSFEELFF
TRBJ2-2	TRBV5-1	.	CASSAGLAGGYTGELFF
TRBJ1-6	TRBV6-5	once	CATYRVYNSPLHF
TRBJ1-2	TRBV3-1/TRBV3-2	.	CASSPAGGRLYGYTF
TRBJ1-1	TRBV10-3	.	CAIRGTGNTEAFF
TRBJ2-3	TRBV2	.	CASSAGGTQYF
TRBJ2-1	TRBV13	.	CASSLYGGDEQFF
TRBJ2-1	TRBV14	.	CASSQVRTAINNEQFF
TRBJ1-5	TRBV6-5	.	CASSQGGYSNQPQHF
TRBJ2-5	TRBV7-9	.	CASSSRGGPETQYF
TRBJ1-2	TRBV19	.	CASTPSPPTDYYGYTF
TRBJ2-5	TRBV4-1	.	CASSQTPSEETQYF
TRBJ2-3	TRBV30	.	CAWSVRGFGTDTQYF
TRBJ2-7	TRBV2	.	CASRVAGIGF
TRBJ2-1	TRBV7-9	.	CASSISGGDNEQFF
TRBJ2-5	TRBV3-1/TRBV3-2	.	CASSQPDSLRETQYF